This TCR beta chain was sequenced in a study of T cells after posttransplantation cyclophosphamide. This clone has ten or more counts. This CDR3 contains 14 residues. Germline loops: CDR1 MDHEN, CDR2 SYDVKM. The junction had 3 bases not matched to a gene; V was cut back by 7 bases and J by 4 bases. TCRdb's table, derived via immunoSEQ multiplex PCR, lists solely in-frame clones and lacks some. The sample has 32,000 or so clones, none seen only once. This TCR came from a woman aged 55 to 70 in good health, CMV-negative, and a related stem cell transplant donor. The chain combines TRBV28 with TRBJ2-7; 14 bases line up with TRBD2. Sequencing was done on a sample of PBMCs. CDR3 nucleotides: TGTGCCAGCACGGGACTAGCGGGAGTTTACGAGCAGTACTTC. Translated: CASTGLAGVYEQYF. The full variable domain, completed using reference TRBV28 and TRBJ2-7, is DVKVTQSSRYLVKRTGEKVFLECVQDMDHENMFWYRQDPGLGLRLIYFSYDVKMKEKGDIPEGYSVSREKKERFSLILESASTNQTSMYLCASTGLAGVYEQYFGPGTRLTVT.